This T cell receptor beta chain is from a study of blood T cell repertoires in COVID-19. Across the study: The samples span acute and convalescent COVID-19 from the United States, Italy and Spain. From T cells, B-cell-depleted T cells, or PBMCs came the material, which was cDNA or gDNA.

Original processing methods: For nucleated cells, counts were estimated from reference gene primer amplification. Measured with immunoSEQ multiplex PCR; TCRdb has only the in-frame clones, and not every one. V, J and clone size derive from that table, while D and trimming were established from the DNA sequence. The sample comprises 65,000 to 85,000 clones, approximately 78% of which are singletons, and about 18% rests with the top ten. Trimming at V came to 4 bases and at J to 4 bases, leaving 3 bases not matched to a gene. This CDR3 contains 14 residues. Germline V gene lookup returns CDR1 SGHTS and CDR2 YDEGEE.

The TCR was taken from a woman in her fifties or sixties with acute or convalescent COVID-19. The sequenced material came from peripheral blood. This chain connects TRBV5-8 to TRBJ1-1, with 11 positions matching TRBD1. CDR3 region: CASSRDRGVTEAFF. The CDR3 nucleotides read TGTGCCAGCAGCAGGGACAGGGGGGTCACTGAAGCTTTCTTT.